This TCR beta chain was observed in a study of post-analysis software for immune sequencing data (dated by TCRdb to about 2015). With respect to the entire study: Disease courses on record covered relapsing-remitting, secondary progressive and progressive-relapsing multiple sclerosis, though some patients had no subtype annotation. A subset of samples was prepared in parallel using single-end sample barcoding, then pooled and co-amplified after Illumina adapter ligation. The patient repertoires were set against 10 or so previously published healthy control repertoires from donors whose ages ranged from roughly 6 to 27 years. Results and caveats for the whole study, not just this receptor: Compared with controls, multiple sclerosis patients had significantly lower normalized Chao1 diversity, a finding suggesting substantial peripheral T-cell clonal expansion. Significantly higher frequencies in patients than in controls were found for about five TRBV segments, including TRBV5-6, TRBV5-1 and TRBV20-1. The control group was slightly older than the multiple sclerosis patient group. Direct clustering with F measure showed strong co-clustering of samples prepared in the same batch, prompting a batch-effect correction.

To demonstrate the VDJtools post-analysis software, the study profiled TCR beta repertoires from the peripheral blood of under 15 young patients with multiple sclerosis. The multiple sclerosis patients were children and adolescents between roughly 6 and 16 years of age. Spanning cysteine to phenylalanine, the CDR3 consists of 10 amino acids. Here the CDR3 DNA is all that survives: 30 bases in frame from base 1. CDR1 and CDR2, per the germline V gene (reference sequence), are DFQATT and SNEGSKA. The library was generated by PCR. Sequenced on an Illumina HiSeq 2500. To reduce PCR and sequencing biases, unique molecular identifiers were built into the TCR beta cDNA libraries. Roughly 500,000 cDNA molecules were obtained for every 1 to 10 million input T cells, so each molecule roughly corresponded to one T cell. Patient libraries were prepared and sequenced with the same protocol used for the earlier healthy control dataset. Samples belonging to the same batch were prepared together, multiplexed and sequenced on a shared HiSeq lane. In the original analysis: Raw barcoded reads were processed with MIGEC, and single-read molecular identifier groups were discarded before consensus assembly and CDR3 extraction. Clonotype tables were post-analysed with VDJtools, and diversity was normalized by down-sampling all datasets to the smallest sample size. To correct batch-related cross-sample contamination, repertoire overlap clustering matched CDR3 amino acid sequences but not nucleotide sequences. The public reads were quality trimmed at Q25 with fastp and then assembled into clones with MiXCR by TCRdb, keeping productive beta chains. Records with the same CDR3 protein are collapsed into one entry carrying the most frequent genes and DNA. The V and J calls follow TCRdb's processing rather than the paper's. In all, the sample holds around 700,000 distinct CDR3 sequences, and approximately 60% of those were seen once. The ten most abundant clones make up 10% to 12% of the sample.

This clonotype was seen only once. It has no known antigen specificity. Base quality data are lacking; no much larger clone is found one base away. The sample comprised blood. Recombination linked TRBV20-1 to TRBJ2-4; the D gene cannot be resolved reliably. TRBJ2-5 matches the DNA end more closely, so the J call is doubtful. This sequence originates from a girl aged 2-15 years with multiple sclerosis. DNA sequence: TGCAGTGCTAGTTTAGAGACCCAGTACTTC. It specifies CSASLETQYF.